The text below deals with one T cell receptor (beta chain). The antigen is not known. One end of the junction does not line up with germline, which may come from a read error. The data are from a study of OX40 agonist ivuxolimab in advanced cancers. At the level of the study: As their treatment, patients were administered ivuxolimab, an agonistic anti-OX40 (CD134) antibody. Whole-study results and caveats: Normalized expansion of T-cell clones was also low for some nonresponders. The CD4+ and CD8+ T cells in the blood had expanded clonally by week 6 at 0.1 to 3.0 mg/kg.

The protocol was immunoSEQ multiplex PCR, while the TCRdb copy is restricted to in-frame clones and leaves out a portion. Among about 100,000 clones listed, roughly four fifths were seen once. Germline V gene sequence: CDR1 SGHTA, CDR2 FQGNSA. This CDR3 has 16 amino acids. Material: CD4+ or CD8+ T cells sorted from blood, obtained in a trial of the OX40 agonist ivuxolimab. The chain links TRBV7-2 to TRBJ1-5; D remains ambiguous. The clonotype comes from an adult with an advanced solid tumor such as melanoma, head and neck, liver or kidney cancer. This CDR3 reads CASSQDFNSPAWPQHF. For the CDR3, the DNA is TGCGCCAGCAGCCAAGACTTTAACAGCCCGGCGTGGCCCCAGCATTTT.